The clone carrying this T cell receptor beta chain was seen repeatedly, ten times or more. Its antigen is still unknown. The data originate from a study of T cells in Graves' hyperthyroidism and ophthalmopathy. RNA transcripts yielded amplified TCR beta CDR3 regions. The TCR CDR3 first-round RT-PCR relied on the HTBI primer set. TCRdb re-derived calls from the multiplex PCR reads in MiXCR, one entry per CDR3 protein. This sample has more than 500,000 distinct CDR3 sequences, with 40% to 50% found just once. Study findings and constraints: Appearing also in blood were most of the thyroid clonotypes expanded above 0.001. A median about 6.2 months before onset, the model predicted ophthalmopathy.

The V gene lost 6 bases and the J gene lost 6 bases, with 23 bases spanning the gap. The CDR3 length is 16 residues. CDR1 and CDR2 from the germline V gene are SEHNR and FQNEAQ (reference sequence). Sequencing was performed on peripheral blood or thyroid tissue (not recorded which). The clonotype originates from an adult woman with Graves' disease, either hyperthyroidism or ophthalmopathy (not recorded which). The chain employs TRBV7-9 and TRBJ1-2, with D unclear. CDR3 in DNA: TGTGCCAGCAGTTCATCCCTCGCCGGCTCTAGGCATGGCTACACCTTC. Its protein is CASSSSLAGSRHGYTF.